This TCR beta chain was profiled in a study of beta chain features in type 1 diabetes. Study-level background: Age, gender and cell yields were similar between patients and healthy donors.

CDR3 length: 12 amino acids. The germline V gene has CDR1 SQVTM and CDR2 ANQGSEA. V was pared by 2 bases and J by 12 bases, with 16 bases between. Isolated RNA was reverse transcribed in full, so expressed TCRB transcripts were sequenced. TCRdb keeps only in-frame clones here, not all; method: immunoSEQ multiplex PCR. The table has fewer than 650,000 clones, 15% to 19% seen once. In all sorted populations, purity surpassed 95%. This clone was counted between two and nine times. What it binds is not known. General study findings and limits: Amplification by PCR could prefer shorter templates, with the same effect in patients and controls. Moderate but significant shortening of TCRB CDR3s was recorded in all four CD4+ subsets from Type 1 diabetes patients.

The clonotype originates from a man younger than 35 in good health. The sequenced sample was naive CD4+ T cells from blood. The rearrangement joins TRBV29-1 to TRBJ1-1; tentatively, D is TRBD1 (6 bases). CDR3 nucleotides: TGCAGCGTTGAACGGGGGCGCATGGTAACTTTCTTT. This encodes CSVERGRMVTFF.